This note documents a single T cell receptor (beta chain) sequence. This specimen comes from a study of shared T cell receptors in the human thymus. Repertoires were generated with immunoSEQ multiplex PCR, while TCRdb's copy carries only in-frame clones and drops some. This table holds under 450,000 clones, approximately 95% found once. The CDR3 consists of 16 residues. V was cut by 3 bases and J by 0 bases, with 14 bases left in between. Germline CDR1 LNHNV, CDR2 YYDKDF (reference sequence). This rearrangement joins TRBV15 to TRBJ2-5, with D perhaps TRBD1 (6 bases). The receptor was isolated from a human donor. The sequencing sample was made of thymocytes. The CDR3 sequence is CATSRQGQENQETQYF. The CDR3 DNA follows: TGTGCCACCAGCAGGCAGGGGCAAGAAAACCAAGAGACCCAGTACTTC.